The entry below gives a single T cell receptor (beta chain) sequence along with its context. Its antigen is as yet unknown. Here immunoSEQ multiplex PCR was the method, and the copy in TCRdb shows in-frame clones only, minus some. The repertoire holds 90,000 to 120,000 clones, roughly nine tenths seen once, with 4.8% in the top ten. The data derive from a study of T cell responses to AZD1222 COVID-19 vaccine. Study-wide points: The study found Spike-specific TCR breadth and depth rose after two AZD1222 doses. White British people made up most donors, females outnumbered males, and clonal diversity was possibly underestimated.

Pooled samples include second doses given at about 4 or 12 weeks. CDR1 is MNHEY and CDR2 is SMNVEV in the germline V gene (reference sequence). This CDR3 has 13 residues. V was clipped by 6 bases and J by 5 bases, with 14 bases between them. The chain combines TRBV27 with TRBJ2-7; D may be TRBD1 (5 bases). This sequence originates from an adult who received the AZD1222 COVID-19 vaccine. Sequences were derived from peripheral blood, sampled 28 days after the second AZD1222 dose. For the CDR3, the DNA is TGTGCCAGCAGCCGCCAGGGTTGGAACGAGCAGTACTTC. Its translation is CASSRQGWNEQYF.